This is a list of T cell receptor beta chains from one sample in a study of T cells after yellow fever vaccination. Each CDR3 protein is one row after TCRdb ran MiXCR on the 5' RACE reads. The data contain 240,000 or so distinct CDR3 sequences, 6% to 7.5% of them singletons. The sample in question was CD4+ T cells sorted from PBMCs, obtained 15 days after the yellow fever booster vaccination. The origin of the receptors is a young man who received the YFV17D yellow fever vaccine. Each CDR3 is given with its conserved first and last residue. The D gene is left open where the match is weak. Rows may omit the clone size; those that give it use once, few, many or a size class.

>TRBD1|few|TRBJ2-1|TRBV5-4
CASSTRQGARNEQFF
TGTGCCAGCAGCACCCGACAGGGGGCCCGCAATGAGCAGTTCTTC
>NA|NA|TRBJ2-7|TRBV19
CASSLATDYEQYF
TGTGCCAGTAGCCTAGCGACAGACTACGAGCAGTACTTC
>TRBD2|NA|TRBJ2-4|TRBV7-2
CASSPGTKRNIQYF
TGTGCCAGCAGCCCCGGGACTAAAAGAAACATTCAGTACTTC
>NA|few|TRBJ1-6|TRBV6-4
CASSPSSGGLSSYNSPLHF
TGTGCCAGCAGTCCGTCGAGCGGGGGCCTAAGCTCCTATAATTCACCCCTCCACTTT
>NA|NA|TRBJ2-1|TRBV20-1
CSARRQGTYNEQFF
TGCAGTGCTAGAAGGCAGGGAACCTACAATGAGCAGTTCTTC
>NA|NA|TRBJ1-3|TRBV20-1
CSARTTPGRGTGNTIYF
TGCAGTGCTCGGACCACCCCGGGACGGGGAACTGGAAACACCATATATTTT
>NA|NA|TRBJ1-1|TRBV29-1
CSVGDNTEAFF
TGCAGCGTTGGGGATAACACTGAAGCTTTCTTT
>NA|NA|TRBJ2-7|TRBV6-6
CASSLTRNEQYF
TGTGCCAGCAGCCTAACTAGGAACGAGCAGTACTTC
>TRBD1|many|TRBJ1-1|TRBV7-8
CASSPKDRLLNTEAFF
TGTGCCAGCAGCCCCAAGGACAGGTTGCTGAACACTGAAGCTTTCTTT
>TRBD1|few|TRBJ2-3|TRBV5-1
CASSLLGQGAGDTQYF
TGCGCCAGCAGCCTCTTGGGCCAGGGGGCCGGAGATACGCAGTATTTT
>NA|NA|TRBJ2-7|TRBV5-4
CASSFHPRGATYEQYF
TGTGCCAGCAGCTTCCACCCCCGGGGCGCAACCTACGAGCAGTACTTC
>TRBD1|NA|TRBJ2-7|TRBV7-9
CASSPGQGYYEQYF
TGTGCCAGCAGCCCGGGACAGGGATATTACGAGCAGTACTTC
>TRBD1|NA|TRBJ1-2|TRBV19
CASSPGQVFYGYTF
TGTGCCAGTAGCCCGGGACAGGTGTTCTATGGCTACACCTTC
>NA|NA|TRBJ2-4|TRBV3-1
CASSRGSAKNIQYF
TGTGCCAGCAGCCGAGGTTCAGCCAAAAACATTCAGTACTTC
>TRBD2|NA|TRBJ2-7|TRBV19
CASRGTSGDRYEQYF
TGTGCCAGTAGGGGGACTAGCGGAGACCGGTACGAGCAGTACTTC
>NA|NA|TRBJ2-2|TRBV3-1
CASRKSGTGELFF
TGTGCCAGCAGAAAGAGCGGCACCGGGGAGCTGTTTTTT
>TRBD1|NA|TRBJ1-1|TRBV20-1
CSARDVGGRDTEAFF
TGCAGTGCTAGAGATGTAGGGGGCCGGGACACTGAAGCTTTCTTT
>TRBD2|many|TRBJ2-1|TRBV9
CASSVRLADYNEQFF
TGTGCCAGCAGCGTTAGACTAGCGGATTACAATGAGCAGTTCTTC
>TRBD1|NA|TRBJ1-5|TRBV20-1
CSASLGTGGNQPQHF
TGCAGTGCTAGTTTGGGGACAGGGGGAAATCAGCCCCAGCATTTT
>TRBD1|NA|TRBJ2-7|TRBV30
CAHSHRGEQHF
TGTGCCCATTCTCACAGGGGAGAGCAGCACTTC
>TRBD1|few|TRBJ2-1|TRBV3-1
CASSKSGTGYYNEQFF
TGTGCCAGCAGCAAGAGCGGGACAGGGTACTACAATGAGCAGTTCTTC
>TRBD1|many|TRBJ2-7|TRBV29-1
CSASLTGGGYEQYF
TGCAGCGCCTCTTTGACAGGGGGTGGTTACGAGCAGTACTTC
>TRBD2|few|TRBJ2-5|TRBV20-1
CSAQSLAGGPSGETQYF
TGCAGTGCCCAGTCGTTAGCGGGAGGGCCATCAGGGGAGACCCAGTACTTC
>NA|NA|TRBJ2-7|TRBV18
CASSPRTSWVYEQYF
TGTGCCAGCTCACCACGTACTTCTTGGGTTTACGAGCAGTACTTC
>TRBD2|NA|TRBJ2-3|TRBV13
CTSSLGRRGLAGVADTQYF
TGTACCAGCAGCTTGGGGCGGCGTGGACTAGCGGGAGTTGCTGATACGCAGTATTTT
>NA|many|TRBJ2-1|TRBV6-2/TRBV6-3
CASSNGPKQFF
TGTGCCAGCTCCAATGGTCCAAAGCAGTTCTTC
>TRBD2|NA|TRBJ2-7|TRBV3-1
CASSRREGQSYEQYF
TGTGCCAGCAGCCGGCGGGAGGGCCAATCCTACGAGCAGTACTTC
>NA|many|TRBJ2-5|TRBV3-1
CASSQDQGGWGKETQYF
TGTGCCAGCAGCCAAGACCAAGGCGGTTGGGGTAAGGAGACCCAGTACTTC
>TRBD2|NA|TRBJ2-1|TRBV4-2
CASSQVAGGPVEQFF
TGTGCCAGCAGCCAAGTTGCGGGAGGGCCGGTTGAGCAGTTCTTC
>TRBD2|few|TRBJ2-7|TRBV6-5
CASSPEGGRGYEQYF
TGTGCCAGCAGTCCGGAAGGCGGGAGAGGATACGAGCAGTACTTC
>NA|NA|TRBJ1-1|TRBV20-1
CSANFLSRDTEAFF
TGCAGTGCTAACTTCTTGTCGAGGGACACTGAAGCTTTCTTT
>NA|few|TRBJ2-2|TRBV20-1
CSAPRQTNTGELFF
TGCAGTGCTCCAAGACAGACGAACACCGGGGAGCTGTTTTTT
>NA|few|TRBJ2-7|TRBV5-4
CASSLRSDSSYEQYF
TGTGCCAGCAGCCTCAGGTCTGACAGCTCCTACGAGCAGTACTTC
>TRBD1|few|TRBJ2-7|TRBV27
CASSRDSYFEQYF
TGTGCCAGCAGCAGGGACAGCTACTTTGAGCAGTACTTC
>NA|many|TRBJ2-7|TRBV27
CASAYYEQYF
TGTGCCAGCGCCTACTACGAGCAGTACTTC
>TRBD2|many|TRBJ2-5|TRBV27
CASTRSRTSANPETQYF
TGTGCCAGCACCCGTTCGAGGACTAGCGCAAACCCGGAGACCCAGTACTTC
>NA|many|TRBJ2-7|TRBV5-1
CASSLGPMNYEQYF
TGCGCCAGCAGCTTGGGGCCGATGAACTACGAGCAGTACTTC
>TRBD1|NA|TRBJ2-3|TRBV24-1
CATSAKDRGPDTQYF
TGTGCCACCAGTGCCAAAGACAGGGGACCAGATACGCAGTATTTT
>TRBD1|NA|TRBJ2-7|TRBV28
CASNGGTGSRGQYF
TGTGCCAGCAATGGGGGGACAGGCTCCCGGGGGCAGTACTTC
>NA|many|TRBJ1-5|TRBV7-2
CASSLMMHQPQHF
TGTGCCAGCAGCTTAATGATGCATCAGCCCCAGCATTTT
>NA|NA|TRBJ2-7|TRBV18
CASSSWPTYGQYF
TGTGCCAGCTCATCCTGGCCTACCTACGGGCAGTACTTC
>TRBD1|few|TRBJ2-3|TRBV20-1
CSALATGTGVYYF
TGCAGTGCTTTAGCTACAGGGACAGGGGTTTACTATTTT
>TRBD2|many|TRBJ2-1|TRBV23-1
CASTPGRREGEQFF
TGCGCCAGCACCCCGGGGCGGCGGGAGGGTGAGCAGTTCTTC
>NA|many|TRBJ1-5|TRBV12-3/TRBV12-4
CASGVPQGNQPQHF
TGTGCCAGCGGAGTGCCTCAGGGAAACCAGCCCCAGCATTTT
>TRBD2|NA|TRBJ2-1|TRBV12-3/TRBV12-4
CASSFRRTSGSSSYNEQFF
TGTGCCAGCAGTTTTCGTAGGACTAGCGGGAGTAGCTCCTACAATGAGCAGTTCTTC
>TRBD2|NA|TRBJ2-1|TRBV6-1
CASRELAGNNEQFF
TGTGCCAGCAGGGAACTAGCGGGAAACAATGAGCAGTTCTTC